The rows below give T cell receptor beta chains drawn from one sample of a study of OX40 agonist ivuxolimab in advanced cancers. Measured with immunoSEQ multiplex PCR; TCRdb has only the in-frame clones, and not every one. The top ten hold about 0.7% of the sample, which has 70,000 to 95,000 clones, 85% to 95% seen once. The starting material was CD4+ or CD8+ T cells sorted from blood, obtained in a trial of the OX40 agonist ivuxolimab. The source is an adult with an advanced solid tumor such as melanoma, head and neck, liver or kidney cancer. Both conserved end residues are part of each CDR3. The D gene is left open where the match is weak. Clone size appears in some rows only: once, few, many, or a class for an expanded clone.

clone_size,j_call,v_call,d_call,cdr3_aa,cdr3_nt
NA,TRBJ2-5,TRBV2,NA,CASSDPGLQSQETQYF,TGTGCCAGCAGTGACCCGGGACTTCAATCCCAAGAGACCCAGTACTTC
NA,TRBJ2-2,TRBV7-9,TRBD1,CASSSGQGFYTGELFF,TGTGCCAGCAGCTCGGGACAGGGGTTTTACACCGGGGAGCTGTTTTTT
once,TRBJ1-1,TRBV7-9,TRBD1,CASSSTGGGIEAFF,TGTGCCAGCAGCTCGACAGGGGGCGGCATTGAAGCTTTCTTT
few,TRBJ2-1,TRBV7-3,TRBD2,CASSRSTSGNEQFF,TGTGCCAGCAGCCGATCGACTAGCGGGAATGAGCAGTTCTTC
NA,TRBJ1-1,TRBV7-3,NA,CASSPTLLSAEAFF,TGTGCCAGCAGCCCGACACTTCTTAGCGCTGAAGCTTTCTTT
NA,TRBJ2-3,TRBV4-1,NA,CASSQDTGAGTDTQYF,TGCGCCAGCAGCCAAGATACGGGAGCGGGCACAGATACGCAGTATTTT
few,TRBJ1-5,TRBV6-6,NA,CASSLRGGGNQPQHF,TGTGCCAGCAGCCTACGGGGAGGGGGAAATCAGCCCCAGCATTTT
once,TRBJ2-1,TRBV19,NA,CASSPGTVSSYNEQFF,TGTGCCAGTAGTCCCGGGACTGTTAGCTCCTACAATGAGCAGTTCTTC
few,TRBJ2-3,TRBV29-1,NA,CSVEGSAALTDTQYF,TGCAGCGTTGAAGGGTCAGCGGCCCTCACAGATACGCAGTATTTT
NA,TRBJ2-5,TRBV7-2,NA,CASSAAETQYF,TGTGCCAGCTCAGCGGCAGAGACCCAGTACTTC
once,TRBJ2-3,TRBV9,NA,CASSVDGVNTDTQYF,TGTGCCAGCAGCGTAGATGGCGTAAACACAGATACGCAGTATTTT
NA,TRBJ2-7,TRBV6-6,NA,CASSYSGQTYEQYF,TGTGCCAGCAGTTACTCCGGACAGACCTACGAGCAGTACTTC
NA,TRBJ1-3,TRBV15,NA,CATSREAGNGNTIYF,TGTGCCACCAGCAGAGAGGCAGGGAATGGAAACACCATATATTTT
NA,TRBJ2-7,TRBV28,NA,CASSSTPSYEQYF,TGTGCCAGCTCTTCTACGCCCTCGTACGAGCAGTACTTC
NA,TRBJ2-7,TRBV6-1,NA,CASRLNLPYEQYF,TGTGCCAGCCGACTGAACCTCCCCTACGAGCAGTACTTC
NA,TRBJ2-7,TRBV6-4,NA,CASSDSRGSGDYEQYF,TGTGCCAGCAGTGACTCGAGAGGTTCGGGGGACTACGAGCAGTACTTC
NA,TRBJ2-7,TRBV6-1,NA,CASRNSGKSEQYF,TGTGCCAGCAGGAACTCGGGGAAGTCCGAGCAGTACTTC
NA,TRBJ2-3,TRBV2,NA,CASSTADTQYF,TGTGCCAGCAGTACGGCGGATACGCAGTATTTT
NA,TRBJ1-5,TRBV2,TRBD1,CASTPGTGGQPQHF,TGTGCCAGCACCCCCGGGACAGGTGGTCAGCCCCAGCATTTT
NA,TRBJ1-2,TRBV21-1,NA,CATPGQGISNYGYTF,TGTGCCACCCCGGGGCAGGGTATTTCTAACTATGGCTACACCTTC
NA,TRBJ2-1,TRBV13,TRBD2,CASSLSGRIYNEQFF,TGTGCCAGCAGCTTAAGCGGGAGGATCTACAATGAGCAGTTCTTC
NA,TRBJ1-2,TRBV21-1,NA,CASPRPPCRYGYTF,TGTGCCAGCCCTCGGCCCCCCTGCAGATATGGCTACACCTTC
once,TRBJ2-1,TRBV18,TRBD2,CASSPPRTSGRHNEQFF,TGTGCCAGCTCACCACCCCGGACTAGCGGGAGGCACAATGAGCAGTTCTTC
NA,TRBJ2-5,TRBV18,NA,CASQLRDQETQYF,TGTGCCAGCCAATTGCGGGACCAAGAGACCCAGTACTTC